Listed here are 7 T cell receptor beta chains from one sample, sequenced in a study of technical replicates of blood from a handful of donors. Sequenced by immunoSEQ multiplex PCR; TCRdb stores in-frame clones only, minus some. The sample lists 45,000 to 50,000 clones, 92% occurring once. Sequences were obtained from PBMCs. The receptors shown here come from a human donor in good health. Some clones in this sample may be carry-over from other donors' samples.

The chain recombines TRBV5-5 with TRBJ2-7; 11 positions agree with TRBD2. The J segment lost 3 bases and the V segment lost 6 bases, leaving 14 bases of the junction unmatched. The germline gives CDR1 SGHKS, CDR2 YYEKEE (reference sequence). This CDR3 contains 17 residues. The CDR3 sequence: CASTQIKTSGGNYEQYF. The CDR3 DNA follows: TGTGCCAGCACCCAAATAAAAACTAGCGGGGGCAACTACGAGCAGTACTTC.

This chain uses TRBV30 with TRBJ2-3; D may be TRBD1 (5 bases). The CDR3 loop spans 13 amino acids. Trimming left V 2 bases short and J 2 bases short, with 8 bases between. Germline values: CDR1 GTSNPN, CDR2 SVGIG (reference sequence). CDR3 amino acids: CAWSTGSTDTQYF. CDR3 nucleotide sequence: TGTGCCTGGAGTACAGGATCCACAGATACGCAGTATTTT. Filled out from reference TRBV30 and TRBJ2-3, the complete variable domain reads SQTIHQWPATLVQPVGSPLSLECTVEGTSNPNLYWYRQAAGRGLQLLFYSVGIGQISSEVPQNLSASRPQDRQFILSSKKLLLSDSGFYLCAWSTGSTDTQYFGPGTRLTVL.

The chain carries TRBV18 and TRBJ1-2; 8 bases line up with TRBD1. V lost 5 bases, J lost 8 bases, and 7 bases stayed unmatched. Germline assignment: CDR1 KGHSH and CDR2 LQKENI. This CDR3 has 13 amino acids. In DNA, the CDR3 is TGTGCCAGCTCAACCGGACAGGGAAACGGCTACACCTTC. This codes for CASSTGQGNGYTF.

The chain is built from TRBV13 and TRBJ2-5; 8 nucleotides line up with TRBD1. The CDR3 consists of 14 residues. Germline values: CDR1 PRHDT, CDR2 FYEKMQ (reference sequence). V lost 5 bases, J lost 5 bases, and 7 bases stayed unmatched. The CDR3 DNA sequence: TGTGCCAGCAGCGCGAGACAGGGGAGGGAGACCCAGTACTTC. Amino acids: CASSARQGRETQYF.

This rearrangement joins TRBV18 to TRBJ2-7, with D tentatively TRBD2 (6 bases). Trimming stripped 6 bases from V and 4 bases from J, with 13 bases between. CDR1 and CDR2 from the germline V gene are KGHSH and LQKENI. This CDR3 contains 13 residues. The CDR3 nucleotides read TGTGCCAGCTCGCCCGGGAGCCTTTACGAGCAGTACTTC. Its translation is CASSPGSLYEQYF.

This chain uses TRBV6-5 with TRBJ2-7; D is ambiguous. This CDR3 spans 14 amino acids. Germline V gives CDR1 MNHEY, CDR2 SVGAGI. Trimming stripped 5 bases from V and 1 base from J, with 12 bases between. The CDR3 DNA reads as TGTGCCAGCAGTAGCACCGAGAGGTCCTACGAGCAGTACTTC. The encoded protein is CASSSTERSYEQYF.

This chain connects TRBV4-1 to TRBJ2-3, with 7 bases aligning to TRBD2. The CDR3 is 16 residues long. V lost 4 bases to trimming and J lost 1 base; unmatched junction nucleotides: 8. Germline lookup yields CDR1 MGHRA and CDR2 YSYEKL. The CDR3 protein is CASSLQGAGGTDTQYF. In nucleotides, the CDR3 is TGCGCCAGCAGCCTCCAAGGCGCGGGAGGCACAGATACGCAGTATTTT.